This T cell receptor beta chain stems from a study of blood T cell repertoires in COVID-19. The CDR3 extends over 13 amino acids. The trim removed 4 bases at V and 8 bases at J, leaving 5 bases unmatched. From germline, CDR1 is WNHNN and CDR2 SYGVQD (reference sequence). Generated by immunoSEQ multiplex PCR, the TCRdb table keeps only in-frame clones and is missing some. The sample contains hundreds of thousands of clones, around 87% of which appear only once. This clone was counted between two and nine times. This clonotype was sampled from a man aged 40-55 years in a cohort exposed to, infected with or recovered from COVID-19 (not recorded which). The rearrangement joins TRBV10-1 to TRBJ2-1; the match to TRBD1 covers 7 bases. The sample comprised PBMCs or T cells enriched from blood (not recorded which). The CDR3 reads CASSVQGDHEQFF. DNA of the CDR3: TGCGCCAGCAGTGTCCAGGGGGACCATGAGCAGTTCTTC.